The rows below give T cell receptor beta chains drawn from one sample of a study of neurological immune-mediated disorders. MiXCR, run by TCRdb on the 5' RACE reads, gives a single entry per CDR3 protein. The sample lists 30,000 to 50,000 distinct CDR3 sequences, approximately 7% occurring once. The sample taken for sequencing was CD4+ T cells from blood. The receptors here all came from a man over 45 in good health. Each CDR3 is given without its conserved first and last residue. Rows may omit the clone size; those that give it use once, few, many or a size class.

v_gene: TRBV7-2; abundance: many; j_gene: TRBJ2-7; CDR3aa: ASSLTSFEQY
v_gene: TRBV7-9; abundance: many; j_gene: TRBJ2-2; CDR3aa: ASSLEENTGELF
v_gene: TRBV20-1; abundance: many; j_gene: TRBJ2-2; CDR3aa: SARGGQGAYTGELF
v_gene: TRBV7-8; abundance: many; j_gene: TRBJ1-1; CDR3aa: ASSLELGARSH
v_gene: TRBV12-3/TRBV12-4; abundance: many; j_gene: TRBJ2-2; CDR3aa: ASSWAGGTGELF
v_gene: TRBV5-1; abundance: many; j_gene: TRBJ1-1; CDR3aa: ASRSRATLMNTEAF
v_gene: TRBV5-1; abundance: many; j_gene: TRBJ2-1; CDR3aa: ASSSLSGSSYNEQF
v_gene: TRBV28; abundance: few; j_gene: TRBJ2-4; CDR3aa: ASREAGVDKNIQY
v_gene: TRBV7-6; abundance: many; j_gene: TRBJ2-7; CDR3aa: ASSLDGGRAIEQY
v_gene: TRBV13; abundance: few; j_gene: TRBJ1-3; CDR3aa: VSAGRRTGNTIY
v_gene: TRBV21-1; abundance: many; j_gene: TRBJ2-7; CDR3aa: ASSNTQGSYEQY
v_gene: TRBV7-2; abundance: many; j_gene: TRBJ2-6; CDR3aa: ASSLVSGGSSGANVLT
v_gene: TRBV20-1; abundance: many; j_gene: TRBJ2-7; CDR3aa: SAPGDAGNYEQY
v_gene: TRBV15; abundance: many; j_gene: TRBJ1-5; CDR3aa: ATSRDGGAHQPQH
v_gene: TRBV3-1; abundance: many; j_gene: TRBJ2-1; CDR3aa: ASSQDKVRGVYNEQF
v_gene: TRBV3-1; abundance: many; j_gene: TRBJ2-1; CDR3aa: ASSRTSVNEQF
v_gene: TRBV28; abundance: many; j_gene: TRBJ1-6; CDR3aa: ASRGARSSYNSPLH
v_gene: TRBV14; abundance: many; j_gene: TRBJ2-7; CDR3aa: ASSRSLADSYEQY
v_gene: TRBV20-1; abundance: NA; j_gene: TRBJ2-1; CDR3aa: SVAGLAVRAEQF
v_gene: TRBV7-9; abundance: many; j_gene: TRBJ1-4; CDR3aa: ASSLRGVNEKLF
v_gene: TRBV19; abundance: NA; j_gene: TRBJ2-6; CDR3aa: ASGLALSGANVLT
v_gene: TRBV24-1; abundance: many; j_gene: TRBJ2-1; CDR3aa: ATSDHLAGEDEQF
v_gene: TRBV28; abundance: many; j_gene: TRBJ2-7; CDR3aa: ASHHAASYEQY
v_gene: TRBV11-2; abundance: many; j_gene: TRBJ2-2; CDR3aa: ASSSLGNTGELF
v_gene: TRBV20-1; abundance: many; j_gene: TRBJ2-5; CDR3aa: SWGQETQY
v_gene: TRBV20-1; abundance: many; j_gene: TRBJ2-3; CDR3aa: SARGGNVGDTQY